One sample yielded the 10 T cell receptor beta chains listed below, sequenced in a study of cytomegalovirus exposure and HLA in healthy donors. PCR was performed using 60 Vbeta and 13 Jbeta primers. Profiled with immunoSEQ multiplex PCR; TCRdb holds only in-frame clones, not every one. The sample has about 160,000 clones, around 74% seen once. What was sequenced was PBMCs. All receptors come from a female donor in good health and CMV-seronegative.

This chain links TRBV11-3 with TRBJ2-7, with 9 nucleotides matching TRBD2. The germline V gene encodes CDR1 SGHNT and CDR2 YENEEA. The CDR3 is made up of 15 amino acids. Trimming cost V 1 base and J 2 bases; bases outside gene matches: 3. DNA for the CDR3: TGTGCCAGCAGCTTAGGGCTAGCGGGGACCTACGAGCAGTACTTC. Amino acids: CASSLGLAGTYEQYF. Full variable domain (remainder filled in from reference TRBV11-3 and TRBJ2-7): EAGVVQSPRYKIIEKKQPVAFWCNPISGHNTLYWYLQNLGQGPELLIRYENEEAVDDSQLPKDRFSAERLKGVDSTLKIQPAELGDSAVYLCASSLGLAGTYEQYFGPGTRLTVT.

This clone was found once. The CDR3 loop is CAISDGTTAYEQYF. CDR3 nucleotides: TGTGCCATCAGTGATGGGACAACAGCCTACGAGCAGTACTTC. This chain uses TRBV10-3 with TRBJ2-7, with a possible D match to TRBD1 (6 bases). The CDR3 has 14 amino acids. Germline V gives CDR1 ENHRY, CDR2 SYGVKD. The V end was cut by 3 bases, the J end by 2 bases, with 11 bases between.

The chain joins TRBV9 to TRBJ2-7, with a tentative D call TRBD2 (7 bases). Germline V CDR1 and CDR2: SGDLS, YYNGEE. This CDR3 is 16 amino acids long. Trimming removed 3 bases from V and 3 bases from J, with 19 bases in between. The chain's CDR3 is CASSDPEGGPSYEQYF. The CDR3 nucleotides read TGTGCCAGCAGCGATCCCGAGGGGGGGCCCAGCTACGAGCAGTACTTC.

CDR3 region: CASSQPRTSGSTAKNIQYF. The CDR3, as DNA: TGTGCCAGCAGCCAGCCTAGGACTAGCGGGAGTACAGCCAAAAACATTCAGTACTTC. V usage is TRBV4-2 and J usage is TRBJ2-4; 13 bases are shared with TRBD2. With V trimmed by 3 bases and J by 0 bases, 8 bases remained unmatched. The germline CDR1 and CDR2 sequences are LGHNA and YNFKEQ. The CDR3 sequence is 19 residues long.

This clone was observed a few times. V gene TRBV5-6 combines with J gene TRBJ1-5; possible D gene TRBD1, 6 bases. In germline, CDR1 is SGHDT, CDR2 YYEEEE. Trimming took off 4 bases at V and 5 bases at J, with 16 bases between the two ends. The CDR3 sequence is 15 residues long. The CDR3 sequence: CASSTGDISDQPQHF. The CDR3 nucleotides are TGTGCCAGCAGCACCGGGGACATATCCGATCAGCCCCAGCATTTT. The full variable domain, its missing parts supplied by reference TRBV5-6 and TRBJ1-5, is DAGVTQSPTHLIKTRGQQVTLRCSPKSGHDTVSWYQQALGQGPQFIFQYYEEEERQRGNFPDRFSGHQFPNYSSELNVNALLLGDSALYLCASSTGDISDQPQHFGDGTRLSIL.

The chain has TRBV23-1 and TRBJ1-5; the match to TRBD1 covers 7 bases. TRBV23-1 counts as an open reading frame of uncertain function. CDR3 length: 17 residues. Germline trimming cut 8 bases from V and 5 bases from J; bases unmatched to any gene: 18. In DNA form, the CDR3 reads TGCGCCAGCGGCCGGGACAGAGCTACCGGGGGCGATCAGCCCCAGCATTTT. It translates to CASGRDRATGGDQPQHF.

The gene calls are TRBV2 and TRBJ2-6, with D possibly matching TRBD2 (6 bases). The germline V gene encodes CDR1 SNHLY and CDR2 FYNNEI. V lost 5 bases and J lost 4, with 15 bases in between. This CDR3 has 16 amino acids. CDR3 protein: CASSPGVGDGANVLTF. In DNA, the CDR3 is TGTGCCAGCAGTCCGGGGGTAGGGGACGGGGCCAACGTCCTGACTTTC. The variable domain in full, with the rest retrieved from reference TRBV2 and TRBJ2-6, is EPEVTQTPSHQVTQMGQEVILRCVPISNHLYFYWYRQILGQKVEFLVSFYNNEISEKSEIFDDQFSVERPDGSNFTLKIRSTKLEDSAMYFCASSPGVGDGANVLTFGAGSRLTVL.

CDR3 DNA sequence: TGTGCCAGCAGTGGACAGCCGATTAATGAAAAACTGTTTTTT. Translating gives CASSGQPINEKLFF. The chain recombines TRBV25-1 with TRBJ1-4; D is possibly TRBD1 (5 bases). CDR3 length: 14 residues. V shed 4 bases and J shed 4 bases, with 10 bases lying between them. Germline CDR1 and CDR2: MGHDK and SYGVNS.

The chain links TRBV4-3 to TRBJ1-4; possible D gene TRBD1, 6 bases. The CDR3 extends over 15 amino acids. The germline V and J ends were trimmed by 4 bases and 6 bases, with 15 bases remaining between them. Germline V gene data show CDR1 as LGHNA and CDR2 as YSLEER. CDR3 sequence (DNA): TGCGCCAGCAGCCGACAGGTGGCGCCGCATGAAAAACTGTTTTTT. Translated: CASSRQVAPHEKLFF.

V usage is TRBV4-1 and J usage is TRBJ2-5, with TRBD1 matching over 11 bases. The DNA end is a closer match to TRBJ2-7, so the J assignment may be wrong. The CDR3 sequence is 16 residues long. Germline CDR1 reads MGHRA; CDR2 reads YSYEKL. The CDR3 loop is CASSQGPGQGGYEQYF. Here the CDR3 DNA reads TGCGCCAGCAGCCAAGGTCCGGGACAGGGGGGCTACGAGCAGTACTTC.